The 9 T cell receptor beta chains listed next were all sequenced from one sample in a study of CD8 T cells in Susac syndrome. The RNA, roughly 0.45 to 1 ug, was put through reverse transcription using random hexamers. In TCRdb, the immunoSEQ multiplex PCR reads were re-called with MiXCR into one record per CDR3 protein. The repertoire holds under 250,000 distinct CDR3 sequences, about 95% seen once, with about 0.14% in the top ten. Sequenced material: CD4+ T cells from PBMCs. The receptors here all came from a human donor with Susac syndrome.

The chain uses TRBV20-1 and TRBJ1-5, with a weak D call TRBD1 (6 bases). Trimming removed 3 bases from V and 7 bases from J, with 19 bases in between. The CDR3 has 15 amino acids. The V gene's germline CDR1 is DFQATT and CDR2 SNEGSKA (reference sequence). Here the CDR3 reads CSASGLTGLVQPQHF. The CDR3 DNA reads TGCAGTGCTAGCGGGCTCACAGGGTTGGTGCAGCCCCAGCATTTT.

The rearrangement uses TRBV7-9 and TRBJ1-1; D possibly corresponds to TRBD1 (6 bases). Per germline, CDR1 SEHNR and CDR2 FQNEAQ (reference sequence). The CDR3 totals 15 residues. Trimming cost V 5 bases and J 1 base, with 14 bases left between them. The CDR3 loop reads CASSRDGTPNTEAFF. As DNA, the CDR3 is TGTGCCAGCAGCAGAGACGGGACACCGAACACTGAAGCTTTCTTT. Complete variable domain (other parts from reference TRBV7-9 and TRBJ1-1): DTGVSQNPRHKITKRGQNVTFRCDPISEHNRLYWYRQTLGQGPEFLTYFQNEAQLEKSRLLSDRFSAERPKGSFSTLEIQRTEQGDSAMYLCASSRDGTPNTEAFFGQGTRLTVV.

J is TRBJ2-5 and V is TRBV20-1; D is ambiguous. CDR1 and CDR2 from the germline V gene are DFQATT and SNEGSKA (reference sequence). This CDR3 is 14 amino acids long. V lost 4 bases and J 3 bases, leaving 15 bases between the germline ends. As DNA, the CDR3 is TGCAGTGCTACCCTTCAAAAGGGTGAAGAGACCCAGTACTTC. Its translation is CSATLQKGEETQYF.

The rearrangement uses TRBV2 and TRBJ1-4, with 9 nucleotides matching TRBD1. After removal of 6 bases from V and 0 bases from J, the junction contained 8 bases not matched to a gene. Germline V gene sequence: CDR1 SNHLY, CDR2 FYNNEI. This CDR3 comprises 17 residues. The CDR3 sequence is CASRDAGQGTTNEKLFF. DNA of the CDR3: TGTGCCAGCAGAGATGCGGGACAGGGCACAACTAATGAAAAACTGTTTTTT.

The chain has TRBV3-1 and TRBJ1-3, with D maybe TRBD1 (6 bases). The V end lost 0 bases, the J end lost 0 bases, and 9 bases lay between the germline ends. Per germline, CDR1 LGHDT and CDR2 YNNKEL (reference sequence). The CDR3 runs 16 residues. CDR3 sequence: CASSQDTGSSGNTIYF. The CDR3 nucleotides read TGTGCCAGCAGCCAAGATACAGGGAGCTCTGGAAACACCATATATTTT. Supplemented by reference TRBV3-1 and TRBJ1-3, the full variable domain reads DTAVSQTPKYLVTQMGNDKSIKCEQNLGHDTMYWYKQDSKKFLKIMFSYNNKELIINETVPNRFSPKSPDKAHLNLHINSLELGDSAVYFCASSQDTGSSGNTIYFGEGSWLTVV.

This rearrangement joins TRBV30 to TRBJ2-5; the D gene is possibly TRBD1 (6 bases). Trimming removed 4 bases from V and 4 bases from J, with 10 bases in between. Germline V gene lookup returns CDR1 GTSNPN and CDR2 SVGIG (reference sequence). The CDR3 covers 12 residues. This CDR3 is CAWTLGAETQYF. CDR3 DNA: TGTGCCTGGACGTTGGGGGCAGAGACCCAGTACTTC.

This clonotype has a single count. This chain connects TRBV30 to TRBJ2-7; D gene ambiguous. In germline, CDR1 is GTSNPN, CDR2 SVGIG (reference sequence). Trimming cost V 3 bases and J 5 bases, with 17 bases left between them. The CDR3 loop spans 14 amino acids. CDR3 protein: CAWSAGRLTDEQYF. CDR3 DNA: TGTGCCTGGAGCGCAGGTCGACTTACCGACGAGCAGTACTTC.

About this clonotype itself: One end of the junction varies from germline; a read error may be responsible. The chain recombines TRBV20-1 with TRBJ1-3; D unresolved. This CDR3 is 13 amino acids long. The germline CDR1 and CDR2 sequences are DFQATT and SNEGSKA (reference sequence). The chain's CDR3 is CSARFISENTIYF. In DNA, the CDR3 is TGCAGTGCTAGATTTATCTCTGAAAACACCATATATTTT.

The genes are TRBV29-1 and TRBJ1-1; 9 bases line up with TRBD1. The CDR3 totals 13 residues. Looked up from germline, CDR1 is SQVTM and CDR2 is ANQGSEA. V was pared by 5 bases and J by 0 bases, with 1 base of the junction left unmatched. The CDR3, as DNA: TGCAGCGTTCGACAGGGGGTGAACACTGAAGCTTTCTTT. This codes for CSVRQGVNTEAFF.